This TCR beta chain was recorded in a study of regulatory T cells in long-lasting Graves disease. Through Arm-PCR of CDR3 regions and iRepertoire HTBI primers, TCR beta libraries were built. One entry per CDR3 protein, called by TCRdb with MiXCR from the multiplex PCR reads. In the table there are about 400,000 distinct CDR3 sequences, 20% of which are singletons. Specified time point: persistent/refractory GD, antithyroid drugs over 5 years with positive TRAb. Scientists built the TCR library using RNA that was extracted from PBMCs. The V end was cut by 1 base, the J end by 0 bases, with 4 bases between. The CDR3 runs to 14 residues. Germline CDR1 LNHNV, CDR2 YYDKDF (reference sequence).

The chain links TRBV15 to TRBJ1-5, with D unclear. The sample here was peripheral blood mononuclear cells (PBMCs), taken when the disease was refractory, from a patient treated with antithyroid drugs. The clonotype was recovered from a female donor with Graves disease. CDR3 residues: CATSRAHSNQPQHF. In DNA form, the CDR3 reads TGTGCCACCAGCAGAGCGCATAGCAATCAGCCCCAGCATTTT.